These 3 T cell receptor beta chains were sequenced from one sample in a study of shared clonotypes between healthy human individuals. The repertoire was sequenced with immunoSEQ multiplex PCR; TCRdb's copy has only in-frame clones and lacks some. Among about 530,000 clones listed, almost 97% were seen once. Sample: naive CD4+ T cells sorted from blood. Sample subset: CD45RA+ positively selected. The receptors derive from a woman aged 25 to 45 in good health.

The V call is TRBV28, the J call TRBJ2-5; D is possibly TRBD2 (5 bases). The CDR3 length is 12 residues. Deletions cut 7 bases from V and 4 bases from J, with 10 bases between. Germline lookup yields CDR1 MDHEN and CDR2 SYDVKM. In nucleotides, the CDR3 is TGTGCCAGCAACAAACGGGGAGAGACCCAGTACTTC. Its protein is CASNKRGETQYF. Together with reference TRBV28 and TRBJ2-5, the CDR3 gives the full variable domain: DVKVTQSSRYLVKRTGEKVFLECVQDMDHENMFWYRQDPGLGLRLIYFSYDVKMKEKGDIPEGYSVSREKKERFSLILESASTNQTSMYLCASNKRGETQYFGPGTRLLVL.

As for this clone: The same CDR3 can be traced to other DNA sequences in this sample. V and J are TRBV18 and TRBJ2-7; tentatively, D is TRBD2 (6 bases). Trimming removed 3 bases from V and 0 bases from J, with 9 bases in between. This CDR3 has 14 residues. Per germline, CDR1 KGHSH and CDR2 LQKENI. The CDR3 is CASSPGRSSYEQYF. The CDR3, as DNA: TGTGCCAGCTCACCGGGGAGGAGCTCCTACGAGCAGTACTTC. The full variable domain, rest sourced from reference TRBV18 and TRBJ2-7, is NAGVMQNPRHLVRRRGQEARLRCSPMKGHSHVYWYRQLPEEGLKFMVYLQKENIIDESGMPKERFSAEFPKEGPSILRIQQVVRGDSAAYFCASSPGRSSYEQYFGPGTRLTVT.

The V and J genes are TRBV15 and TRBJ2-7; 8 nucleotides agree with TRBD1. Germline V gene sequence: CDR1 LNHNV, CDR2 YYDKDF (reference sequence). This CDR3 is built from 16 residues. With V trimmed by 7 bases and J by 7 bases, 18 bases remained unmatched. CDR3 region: CATTHPVDRVSEEQYF. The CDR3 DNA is TGTGCCACCACCCACCCGGTGGACAGGGTTTCGGAAGAGCAGTACTTC.